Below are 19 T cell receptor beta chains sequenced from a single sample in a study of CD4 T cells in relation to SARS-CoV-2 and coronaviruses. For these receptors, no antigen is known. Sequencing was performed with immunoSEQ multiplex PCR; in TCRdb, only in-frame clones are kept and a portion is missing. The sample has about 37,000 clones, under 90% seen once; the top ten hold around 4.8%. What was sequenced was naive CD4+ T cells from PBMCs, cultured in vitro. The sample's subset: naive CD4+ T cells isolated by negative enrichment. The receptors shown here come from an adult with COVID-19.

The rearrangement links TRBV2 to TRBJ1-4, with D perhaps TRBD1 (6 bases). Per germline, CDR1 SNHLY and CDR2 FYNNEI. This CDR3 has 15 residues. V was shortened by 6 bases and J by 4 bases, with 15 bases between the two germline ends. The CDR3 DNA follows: TGTGCCAGCAGAACCCGGGACAAGCATAATGAAAAACTGTTTTTT. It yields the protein CASRTRDKHNEKLFF.

The CDR3 sequence: CASSLLRGKKETQYF. The CDR3 DNA is TGTGCCAGCAGCTTATTGCGGGGAAAGAAAGAGACCCAGTACTTC. The V call is TRBV11-2, the J call TRBJ2-5; tentatively, D is TRBD2 (6 bases). Trimming removed 2 bases from V and 3 bases from J, with 13 bases in between. Looked up from germline, CDR1 is SGHAT and CDR2 is FQNNGV. The CDR3 contains 15 residues.

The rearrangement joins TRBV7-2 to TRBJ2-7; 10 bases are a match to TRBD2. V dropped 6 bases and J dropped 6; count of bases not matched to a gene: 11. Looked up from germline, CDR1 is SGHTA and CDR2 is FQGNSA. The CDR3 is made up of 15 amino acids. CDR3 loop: CASRPQAGGGSEQYF. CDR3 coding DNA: TGTGCCAGCAGGCCCCAAGCGGGAGGGGGGTCCGAGCAGTACTTC. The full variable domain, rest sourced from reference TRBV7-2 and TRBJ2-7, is GAGVSQSPSNKVTEKGKDVELRCDPISGHTALYWYRQSLGQGLEFLIYFQGNSAPDKSGLPSDRFSAERTGGSVSTLTIQRTQQEDSAVYLCASRPQAGGGSEQYFGPGTRLTVT.

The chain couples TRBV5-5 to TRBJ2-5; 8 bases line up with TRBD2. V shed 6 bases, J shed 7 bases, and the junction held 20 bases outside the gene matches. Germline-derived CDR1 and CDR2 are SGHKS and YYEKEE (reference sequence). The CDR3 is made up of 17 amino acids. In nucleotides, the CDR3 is TGTGCCAGCACCCCTATCGGGAGGGACCCCTTGGACCGGACCCAGTACTTC. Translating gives CASTPIGRDPLDRTQYF. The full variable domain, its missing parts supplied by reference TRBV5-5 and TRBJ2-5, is DAGVTQSPTHLIKTRGQQVTLRCSPISGHKSVSWYQQVLGQGPQFIFQYYEKEERGRGNFPDRFSARQFPNYSSELNVNALLLGDSALYLCASTPIGRDPLDRTQYFGPGTRLLVL.

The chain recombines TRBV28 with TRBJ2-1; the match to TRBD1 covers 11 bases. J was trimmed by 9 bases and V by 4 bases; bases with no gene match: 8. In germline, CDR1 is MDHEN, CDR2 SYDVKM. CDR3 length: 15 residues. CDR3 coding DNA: TGTGCCAGCAGTTACCGGGACAGGGGGTTTAGTGAGCAGTTCTTC. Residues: CASSYRDRGFSEQFF.

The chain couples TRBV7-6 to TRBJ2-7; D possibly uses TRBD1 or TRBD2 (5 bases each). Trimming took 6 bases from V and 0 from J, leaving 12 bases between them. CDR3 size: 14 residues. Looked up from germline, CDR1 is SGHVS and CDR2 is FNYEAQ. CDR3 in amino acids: CASSVWGNSYEQYF. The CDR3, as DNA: TGTGCCAGCAGTGTGTGGGGGAACTCCTACGAGCAGTACTTC.

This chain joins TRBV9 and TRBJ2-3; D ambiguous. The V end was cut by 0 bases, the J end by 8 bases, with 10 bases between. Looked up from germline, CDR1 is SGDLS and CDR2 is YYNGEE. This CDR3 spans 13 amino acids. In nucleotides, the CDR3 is TGTGCCAGCAGCGTAGCTGTAGTAGCTACGCAGTATTTT. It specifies CASSVAVVATQYF.

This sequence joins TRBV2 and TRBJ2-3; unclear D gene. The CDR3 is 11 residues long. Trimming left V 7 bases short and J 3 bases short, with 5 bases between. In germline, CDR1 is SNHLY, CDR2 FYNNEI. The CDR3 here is CASTQTDTQYF. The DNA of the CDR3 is TGTGCCAGCACCCAAACAGATACGCAGTATTTT.

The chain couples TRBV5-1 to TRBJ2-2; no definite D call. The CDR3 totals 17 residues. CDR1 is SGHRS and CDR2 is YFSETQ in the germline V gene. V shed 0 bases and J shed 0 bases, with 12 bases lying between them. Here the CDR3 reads CASSLGALGSNTGELFF. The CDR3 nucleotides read TGCGCCAGCAGCTTGGGGGCCCTAGGGTCGAACACCGGGGAGCTGTTTTTT.

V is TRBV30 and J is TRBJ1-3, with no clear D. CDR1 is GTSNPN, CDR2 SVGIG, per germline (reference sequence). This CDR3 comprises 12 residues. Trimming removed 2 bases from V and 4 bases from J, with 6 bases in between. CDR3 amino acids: CAWSPGGNTIYF. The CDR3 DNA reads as TGTGCCTGGAGTCCGGGGGGAAACACCATATATTTT.

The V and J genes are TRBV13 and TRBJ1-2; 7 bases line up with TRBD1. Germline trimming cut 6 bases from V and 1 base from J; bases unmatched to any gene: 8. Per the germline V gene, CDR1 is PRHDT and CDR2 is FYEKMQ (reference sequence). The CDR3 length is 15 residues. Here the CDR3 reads CASSSGQDFNYGYTF. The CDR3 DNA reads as TGTGCCAGCAGTTCAGGACAGGATTTTAACTATGGCTACACCTTC.

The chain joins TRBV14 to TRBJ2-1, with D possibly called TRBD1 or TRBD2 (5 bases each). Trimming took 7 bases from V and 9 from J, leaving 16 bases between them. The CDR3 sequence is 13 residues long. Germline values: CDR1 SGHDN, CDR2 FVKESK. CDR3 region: CASTYVRGGEQFF. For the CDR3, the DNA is TGTGCCAGCACCTACGTTCGGGGCGGTGAGCAGTTCTTC.

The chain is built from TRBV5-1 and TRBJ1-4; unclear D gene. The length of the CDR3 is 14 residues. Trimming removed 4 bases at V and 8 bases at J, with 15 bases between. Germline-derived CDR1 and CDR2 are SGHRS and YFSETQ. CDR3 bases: TGCGCCAGCAGCCCCGACCCGGGGAGGGAAAAACTGTTTTTT. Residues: CASSPDPGREKLFF.

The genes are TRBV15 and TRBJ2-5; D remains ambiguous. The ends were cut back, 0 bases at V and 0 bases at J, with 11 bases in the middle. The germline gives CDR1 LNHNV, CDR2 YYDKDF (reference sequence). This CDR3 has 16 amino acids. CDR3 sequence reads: CATSRDFGRDQETQYF. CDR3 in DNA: TGTGCCACCAGCAGAGATTTCGGACGGGACCAAGAGACCCAGTACTTC.

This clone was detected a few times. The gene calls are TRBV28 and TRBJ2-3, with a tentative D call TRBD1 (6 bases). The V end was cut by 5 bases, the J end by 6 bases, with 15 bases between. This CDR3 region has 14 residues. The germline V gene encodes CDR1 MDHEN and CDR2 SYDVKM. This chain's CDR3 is CASSLQGLVDTQYF. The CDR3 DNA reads TGTGCCAGCAGTCTTCAGGGGTTGGTGGATACGCAGTATTTT.

The CDR3 protein is CAIQTSGSPDEQFF. CDR3 sequence (DNA): TGTGCCATCCAGACTAGCGGGAGCCCTGATGAGCAGTTCTTC. The chain links TRBV10-3 to TRBJ2-1; 12 nucleotides agree with TRBD2. Per germline, CDR1 ENHRY and CDR2 SYGVKD. J was trimmed by 8 bases and V by 8 bases; bases with no gene match: 7. CDR3 size: 14 residues.

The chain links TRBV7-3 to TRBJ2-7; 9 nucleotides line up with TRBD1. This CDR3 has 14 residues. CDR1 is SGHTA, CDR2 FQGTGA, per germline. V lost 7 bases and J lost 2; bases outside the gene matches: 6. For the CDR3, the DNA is TGTGCCAGCACCTTGGACAGGGGCCCCTACGAGCAGTACTTC. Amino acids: CASTLDRGPYEQYF.

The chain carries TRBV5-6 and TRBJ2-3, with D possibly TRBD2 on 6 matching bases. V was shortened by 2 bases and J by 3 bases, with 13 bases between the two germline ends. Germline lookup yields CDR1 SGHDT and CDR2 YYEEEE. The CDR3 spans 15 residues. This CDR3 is CASSFYPGLTDTQYF. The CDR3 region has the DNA TGTGCCAGCAGCTTCTACCCGGGACTTACAGATACGCAGTATTTT.

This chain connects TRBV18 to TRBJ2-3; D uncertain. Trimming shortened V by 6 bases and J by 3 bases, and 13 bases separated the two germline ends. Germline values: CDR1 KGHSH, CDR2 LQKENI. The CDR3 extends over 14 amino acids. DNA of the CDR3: TGTGCCAGCTCGCACCTGAGAGATACAGATACGCAGTATTTT. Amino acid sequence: CASSHLRDTDTQYF.